The 15 T cell receptor beta chains below all came from one sample that was sequenced in a study of T cell responses to AZD1222 COVID-19 vaccine. The method was immunoSEQ multiplex PCR; TCRdb's version includes in-frame clones alone and lacks a portion of them. The profile shows about 96,000 clones, roughly nine tenths of them singletons. The material was peripheral blood, obtained on day 0 of AZD1222 vaccination. The receptor source for this set is an adult in good health.

The rearrangement uses TRBV6-5 and TRBJ1-1; D remains ambiguous. The CDR3 totals 15 residues. Germline assignment: CDR1 MNHEY and CDR2 SVGAGI. V was cut by 6 bases and J by 3 bases, with 17 bases left in between. The CDR3 DNA is TGTGCCAGCAGCTCACACCTTTTGAGGGACACTGAAGCTTTCTTT. This encodes CASSSHLLRDTEAFF.

V and J are TRBV7-2 and TRBJ1-2; D is unresolved. Germline CDR1 and CDR2: SGHTA and FQGNSA. The V and J ends lost 1 base and 6 bases respectively, with 15 bases between them. The CDR3 contains 15 residues. CDR3 loop: CASSLDADSWDGYTF. CDR3 in DNA: TGTGCCAGCAGCTTAGATGCCGACTCCTGGGATGGCTACACCTTC.

The gene calls are TRBV9 and TRBJ2-2; D call uncertain. CDR3 length: 15 residues. Trimming took off 2 bases at V and 2 bases at J, with 10 bases between the two ends. The germline V gene has CDR1 SGDLS and CDR2 YYNGEE. As DNA, the CDR3 is TGTGCCAGCAGCGTGGGATTACCTAACACCGGGGAGCTGTTTTTT. It translates to CASSVGLPNTGELFF. Using reference TRBV9 and TRBJ2-2 for the parts outside the CDR3, the full variable domain is DSGVTQTPKHLITATGQRVTLRCSPRSGDLSVYWYQQSLDQGLQFLIQYYNGEERAKGNILERFSAQQFPDLHSELNLSSLELGDSALYFCASSVGLPNTGELFFGEGSRLTVL.

The CDR3 DNA reads as TGTGCCAGCAGCCGGGACCGCGGAGTTAACGCTGAAGCTTTCTTT. Amino acid sequence: CASSRDRGVNAEAFF. This chain connects TRBV7-3 to TRBJ1-1, with a weak D call TRBD1 (5 bases). V gave up 5 bases and J gave up 6 bases, with 19 bases separating them. The CDR3 contains 15 residues. The germline CDR1 and CDR2 sequences are SGHTA and FQGTGA.

This clone was seen once. V is TRBV19 and J is TRBJ2-2, with D unresolved. Trimming left V 4 bases short and J 1 base short, with 7 bases between. Germline CDR1 and CDR2: LNHDA and SQIVND (reference sequence). This CDR3 has 14 residues. The CDR3 region is CASSSLQNTGELFF. The CDR3 bases are TGTGCCAGTAGTAGTCTCCAGAACACCGGGGAGCTGTTTTTT.

This chain links TRBV9 with TRBJ2-1, with 8 positions matching TRBD2. CDR3 length equals 15 residues. J gave up 7 bases and V 4 bases, and 10 bases lay outside the gene matches. Germline CDR1 is SGDLS and CDR2 is YYNGEE. This CDR3 is CASSTSGLEENEQFF. CDR3 DNA sequence: TGTGCCAGCAGCACCTCGGGACTAGAGGAGAATGAGCAGTTCTTC.

A few counts support this clone. The chain links TRBV4-3 to TRBJ2-1, with D perhaps matching TRBD2 (5 bases). The CDR3 extends over 17 amino acids. Germline CDR1 reads LGHNA; CDR2 reads YSLEER. The V end was cut by 4 bases, the J end by 5 bases, with 21 bases between. The DNA for the CDR3 is TGCGCCAGCAGCCTGTTTAAATCTAGCTCGACCCACAATGAGCAGTTCTTC. Translation: CASSLFKSSSTHNEQFF.

The V call is TRBV6-5, the J call TRBJ1-4; D possibly corresponds to TRBD1 (5 bases). From germline, CDR1 is MNHEY and CDR2 SVGAGI. This CDR3 contains 13 residues. V was pared by 5 bases and J by 7 bases, with 11 bases between. The CDR3 here is CASSTRVGEKLFF. In DNA form, the CDR3 reads TGTGCCAGCAGTACCAGGGTCGGTGAAAAACTGTTTTTT.

J is TRBJ2-5 and V is TRBV5-4; possibly TRBD1 for D (7 bases). Germline loops: CDR1 SGHNT, CDR2 YYREEE (reference sequence). Trimming shortened V by 1 base and J by 5 bases, and 18 bases separated the two germline ends. The length of the CDR3 is 16 residues. The CDR3 DNA reads TGTGCCAGCAGCTTGAAGGCAGGGGGGTTCGGGGAGACCCAGTACTTC. Translation gives CASSLKAGGFGETQYF.

This chain connects TRBV18 to TRBJ2-7, with TRBD1 matching over 8 bases. Germline CDR1 and CDR2: KGHSH and LQKENI. The CDR3 is made up of 16 amino acids. The V gene end was trimmed by 3 bases and the J gene end by 2 bases; junction bases not matched to a gene: 9. The CDR3 DNA reads as TGTGCCAGCTCACCCGGGACAGGAAGGAGGACCTACGAGCAGTACTTC. It yields the protein CASSPGTGRRTYEQYF.

This clone showed up just a few times. The J gene is TRBJ2-7, the V gene TRBV28; 8 bases line up with TRBD1. The CDR3 has 15 amino acids. CDR1 MDHEN and CDR2 SYDVKM come from the germline V gene. The V and J ends lost 7 bases and 1 base, in that order; junction bases with no gene match: 9. DNA for the CDR3: TGTGCCAGCACTAGTACCGGGACAGGTTCCTACGAGCAGTACTTC. Translated: CASTSTGTGSYEQYF. The full variable domain, in which reference TRBV28 and TRBJ2-7 provide the parts outside the CDR3, is DVKVTQSSRYLVKRTGEKVFLECVQDMDHENMFWYRQDPGLGLRLIYFSYDVKMKEKGDIPEGYSVSREKKERFSLILESASTNQTSMYLCASTSTGTGSYEQYFGPGTRLTVT.

This clone was seen a single time. V is TRBV28 and J is TRBJ1-5; D unclear. This CDR3 spans 11 amino acids. Trimming removed 3 bases from V and 11 bases from J, with 8 bases in between. The germline V gene has CDR1 MDHEN and CDR2 SYDVKM. The chain's CDR3 is CASSFSESQHF. CDR3 coding DNA: TGTGCCAGCAGTTTTTCGGAGTCCCAGCATTTT.

The chain joins TRBV7-3 to TRBJ1-3; D might be TRBD1 (5 bases). This CDR3 spans 15 amino acids. Trimming stripped 5 bases from V and 0 bases from J, with 11 bases between. In germline, CDR1 is SGHTA, CDR2 FQGTGA. The CDR3 protein is CASSQDSSSGNTIYF. As DNA, the CDR3 is TGTGCCAGCAGCCAAGACAGCAGCTCTGGAAACACCATATATTTT.

The sample holds a few counts of this clone. The rearrangement links TRBV3-1 (or the pseudogene TRBV3-2) to TRBJ2-2, with 7 positions matching TRBD2. Trimming at V came to 4 bases and at J to 0 bases, leaving 5 bases not matched to a gene. In germline, CDR1 is LGHDT, CDR2 YNNKEL (reference sequence). The CDR3 has 16 residues. CDR3 sequence reads: CASSRVRETNTGELFF. Written as DNA, the CDR3 is TGTGCCAGCAGCCGGGTGCGGGAGACGAACACCGGGGAGCTGTTTTTT.

The V gene is TRBV7-2, the J gene TRBJ1-3; D is possibly TRBD1 (6 bases). Germline values: CDR1 SGHTA, CDR2 FQGNSA. The V and J ends lost 7 bases and 4 bases respectively, with 11 bases between them. The CDR3 totals 13 residues. CDR3 sequence: CASTVGQGNTIYF. CDR3 DNA sequence: TGTGCCAGCACCGTCGGACAGGGAAACACCATATATTTT.